These T cell receptor beta chains were read from a single sample in a study of blood T cell repertoires in COVID-19. The protocol was immunoSEQ multiplex PCR, while the TCRdb copy is restricted to in-frame clones and leaves out a portion. The sample holds 200,000 to 250,000 clones, 82% seen once. The sample taken for sequencing was PBMCs or T cells enriched from blood (not recorded which). These receptors were obtained from a woman aged 55-75 years who had recovered from COVID-19. Each CDR3 is given with its conserved first and last residue. The D gene is left open where the match is weak. The size field is filled for only some rows; it gives once, few, many or a size class.

size	V	J	D	DNA	CDR3
-	TRBV13	TRBJ1-2	-	TGTGCCAGCAGCCTAACAGGGTTCGGCGGCTACACCTTC	CASSLTGFGGYTF
-	TRBV24-1	TRBJ1-3	-	TGTGCCACCAGTGATTTGGTCCCTTACTCTGGAAACACCATATATTTT	CATSDLVPYSGNTIYF
-	TRBV6-1	TRBJ2-7	TRBD2	TGTGCCAGCAGTGAATGGGGGACTAGCGACTACGAGCAGTACTTC	CASSEWGTSDYEQYF
-	TRBV20-1	TRBJ2-2	-	TGCAGTGCTAGTTTGCGGGGGCCGAACACCGGGGAGCTGTTTTTT	CSASLRGPNTGELFF
-	TRBV10-2	TRBJ1-5	-	TGCGCCAGCAGCGAACAGGGTTGGCAGCCCCAGCATTTT	CASSEQGWQPQHF
-	TRBV3-1/TRBV3-2	TRBJ1-2	-	TGTGCCAGCAGCCAAGCGAGCCAGGGAGGCGGCTACACCTTC	CASSQASQGGGYTF
-	TRBV7-9	TRBJ1-3	TRBD1	TGTGCCAGCGGCATACACAGGGGCAAAGGAAACACCATATATTTT	CASGIHRGKGNTIYF
-	TRBV7-9	TRBJ1-2	TRBD1	TGTGCCAGCACCCTTAGAGACAGGGGGGGCTATGGCTACACCTTC	CASTLRDRGGYGYTF
-	TRBV10-3	TRBJ2-1	TRBD2	TGTGCCATCAGTGATGGCGGGGGGGTACCCTACAATGAGCAGTTCTTC	CAISDGGGVPYNEQFF
few	TRBV2	TRBJ2-1	-	TGTGCCAGCCTACTCCGGGGGAACAATGAGCAGTTCTTC	CASLLRGNNEQFF
-	TRBV4-1	TRBJ2-5	-	TGCGCCAGCAGCCAAGGAGATAGCAAAGAGACCCAGTACTTC	CASSQGDSKETQYF
-	TRBV5-1	TRBJ1-1	-	TGCGCCAGCAGCTTGGGGGGCGGCACTGAAGCTTTCTTT	CASSLGGGTEAFF
-	TRBV24-1	TRBJ2-1	-	TGTGCCACCAGTGATGGGGGCCCTTGGGATGAGCAGTTCTTC	CATSDGGPWDEQFF